This T cell receptor (beta chain) was sequenced in a study of CD8+CD57+ T cells in acquired aplastic anemia listed by TCRdb under 2018. Study-wide context: Extracted DNA from sorted CD4+ and CD8+ cells averaged around 3.3 ug, ranging from roughly 0.19 to 27.4 ug. CD8+CD57+ expansion was defined as frequency above the mean frequency observed in healthy subjects.

TCR beta VDJ combination and CDR3 sequence profiling used genomic DNA as the template. An Illumina HiSeq 2000 was the platform used for TCR repertoire sequencing. As for how the authors treated the data: TRBV/TRBJ rearrangement plots, CDR3 size and DJ length profiles, and Simpson's diversity index were used to assess repertoires. Whichever DNA sequence was most abundant in the deep sequencing data was defined as the immunodominant clone. CDR3 amino acid sequences were screened for sharing across subjects and were compared with published repertoires and the VDJdb database. Clones were called with MiXCR by TCRdb after fastp trimmed the public reads at Q25, and only in-frame beta chains were retained. Entries that share a CDR3 protein sequence are merged under the most common genes and DNA. The V and J calls and clone size are TCRdb's, not the authors'. The sample includes over 150,000 distinct CDR3 sequences, with roughly half observed a single time. Together, the top ten hold 9.5% to 15% of the sample.

Patients chosen for sequencing had shown expansion of CD8+CD57+ cells by flow cytometry. Every patient had severe acquired aplastic anemia, diagnosed using the International Study of Aplastic Anemia and Agranulocytosis and Camitta criteria. At the time blood was sampled, none of the patients had received any therapy. TCR repertoires of sorted CD4+ and CD8+ blood T cells from severe aplastic anemia patients and healthy subjects were deep-sequenced in the study. In the USA, patient enrollment took place under clinicaltrials.gov protocols 00001620, 01623167, 00001397, 00071045, 00081523 and 00961064. Ficoll-Paque density gradient centrifugation was used to isolate peripheral blood mononuclear cells. Before DNA extraction, CD4+ and CD8+ T cells were sorted by FACS or by magnetic beads. In this sample, this clonotype turned up many times. No antigen is known for it. No per-base quality is available; no much larger clone lies one base away.

Paper-wide results and their limitations: No significant difference in CD8+ Simpson's diversity was found between patients and healthy controls (P=0.060). Some 30 CD8+ CDR3 sequences were shared between patients and controls but appeared highly expressed in patients and within their immunodominant clones.

The source of this sequence is a human donor with aplastic anemia. Source material: sorted CD4+, CD8+, or CD8+CD57+ T cells (not recorded which) from PBMCs.

The DNA sequence is as follows: TGTGCCAGCAGCCACCGGGCCCAATGGGGGGAGACCCAGTACTTC. Translated, it reads CASSHRAQWGETQYF. This chain is built from TRBV5-4 and TRBJ2-5; the D assignment is uncertain and may be TRBD1 or TRBD2, with 5 bases supporting each. Trimming at the junction amounts to 4 bases on V and 5 bases on J, and the germline ends lie 18 bases apart. The CDR3 runs 15 residues from the cysteine to the phenylalanine. The entry retains the CDR3 DNA only, 45 bases that are in frame from base 1. Via the germline V gene (reference sequence), CDR1 is SGHNT and CDR2 YYREEE.